The clone carrying this T cell receptor (beta chain) was found a few times. The sample comes from a study of human T cells and chemical hapten exposure. V lost 3 bases and J 7 bases, leaving 16 bases between the germline ends. The CDR3 has 13 amino acids. Germline V lookup: CDR1 GTSNPN, CDR2 SVGIG (reference sequence). Each cDNA molecule in the library carried unique molecular identifiers. From the RACE reads, TCRdb called clonotypes with MiXCR, one entry per CDR3 protein. This table holds around 160,000 distinct CDR3 sequences, 13% to 15% found once. Sample time point: patch test 1, 2 weeks after DPC sensitization. Treatment in this sample: therapeutic diphenylcyclopropenone sensitization with weekly scalp DPC.

The origin of this receptor is a woman in her twenties or thirties with alopecia areata. Some clones in this sample may be carry-over from other donors' samples. This chain links TRBV30 with TRBJ2-7; D is possibly TRBD2 (6 bases). The source was whole blood, collected in connection with sensitization to the hapten diphenylcyclopropenone (DPC). The CDR3 loop reads CAWRFPVREEQYF. The CDR3 DNA is TGTGCCTGGAGATTTCCAGTCCGGGAGGAGCAGTACTTC.